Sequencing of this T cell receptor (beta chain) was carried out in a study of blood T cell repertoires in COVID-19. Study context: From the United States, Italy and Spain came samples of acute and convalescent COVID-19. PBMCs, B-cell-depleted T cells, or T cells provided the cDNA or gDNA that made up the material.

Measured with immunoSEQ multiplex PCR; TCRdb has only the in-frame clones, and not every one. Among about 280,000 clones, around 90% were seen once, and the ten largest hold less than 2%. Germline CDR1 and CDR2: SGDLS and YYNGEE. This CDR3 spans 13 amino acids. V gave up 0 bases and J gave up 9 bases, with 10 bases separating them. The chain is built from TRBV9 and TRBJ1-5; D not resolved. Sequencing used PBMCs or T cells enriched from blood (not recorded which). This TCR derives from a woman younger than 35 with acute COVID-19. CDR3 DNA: TGTGCCAGCAGCGTAGGCGGGAAAGGGCCCCAGCATTTT. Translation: CASSVGGKGPQHF.